Below, one TCR beta chain is given with its context. The sample is drawn from a study of shared clonotypes between healthy human individuals. The overall study: CD8 memory received one plate per donor, CD8 naive two, CD4 memory three and CD4 naive three.

CD45RO-negative, CCR7-selected cells formed the naive CD8 fraction, which excluded terminally differentiated effector memory CD45RA+ cells. Adults of Caucasian background living in Nashville, Tennessee made up all donors. Measured with immunoSEQ multiplex PCR; TCRdb has only the in-frame clones, and not every one. Of about 2 million clones listed, roughly 95% are singletons. Unmatched junction bases numbered 5, after V lost 5 bases and J lost 4 bases. The CDR3 length is 16 residues. The V gene's germline CDR1 is SGDLS and CDR2 YYNGEE. The source material was naive CD8+ T cells sorted from blood. V usage is TRBV9 and J usage is TRBJ2-2; 13 bases map to TRBD2. The sequence was obtained from a man aged 18-30 years in good health. For the CDR3, the DNA is TGTGCCAGCAGACTAGCGGGAGGGCCCACCACCGGGGAGCTGTTTTTT. Translated: CASRLAGGPTTGELFF.